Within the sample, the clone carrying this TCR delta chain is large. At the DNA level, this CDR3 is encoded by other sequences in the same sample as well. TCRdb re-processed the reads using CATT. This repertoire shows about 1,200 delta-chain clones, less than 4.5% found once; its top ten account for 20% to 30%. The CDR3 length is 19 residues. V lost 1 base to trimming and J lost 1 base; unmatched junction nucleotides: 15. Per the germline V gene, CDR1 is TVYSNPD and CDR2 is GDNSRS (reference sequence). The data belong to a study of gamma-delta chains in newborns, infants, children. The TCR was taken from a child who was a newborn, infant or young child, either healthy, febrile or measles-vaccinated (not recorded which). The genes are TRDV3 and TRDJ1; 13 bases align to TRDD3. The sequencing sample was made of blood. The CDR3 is CAFKGALRTGGYGTDKLIF. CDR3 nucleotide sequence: TGTGCCTTTAAAGGGGCCCTTCGCACTGGGGGATACGGCACCGATAAACTCATCTTT.